This TCR beta chain was profiled in a study of Tregs in tolerant kidney transplant recipients. Germline loops: CDR1 SGHVS, CDR2 FQNEAQ. The CDR3 spans 15 residues. V dropped 0 bases and J dropped 1 base, with 9 bases sitting between them. TCRdb's table, derived via immunoSEQ multiplex PCR, lists solely in-frame clones and lacks some. The sample gives roughly 80,000 clones, approximately 89% of which show up once; 0.3% to 0.4% is in the top ten. The sequencing here drew on Tregs from blood, taken before the transplant. This receptor was identified in a human donor who received a combined kidney and bone marrow transplant. The V and J genes are TRBV7-8 and TRBJ1-1; D not resolved. The CDR3 region has the DNA TGTGCCAGCAGCTTAGCATACGGGTCGAACACTGAAGCTTTCTTT. Protein: CASSLAYGSNTEAFF.